This is a list of T cell receptor beta chains from one sample in a study of blood T cells in healthy people across ages. TCRdb fed the 5' RACE reads into MiXCR, producing one record per CDR3 protein. This sample yields 1,500,000 or so distinct CDR3 sequences, of which 45% to 70% are seen a single time; over 6.5% belongs to the top ten. Sequenced sample: blood. These receptor sequences come from a young man in good health. CDR3s include the opening cysteine and the closing phenylalanine or tryptophan. Each record gives: clone size, D gene, V gene, J gene, CDR3 DNA, CDR3 protein. D genes are given only for firm matches. Size tells how often a clone was seen (once, few, many) or the class of an expanded clone, and some rows leave it out.

>.|.|TRBV5-1|TRBJ2-2
TGCGCCAGCAGCTTGGCCGGGACGGGGGGCTCCACCGGGGAGCTGTTTTTT
CASSLAGTGGSTGELFF
>once|.|TRBV3-1|TRBJ2-5
TGTGCCAGTAGCCAAGTAGGGGGTTACGAGACCCAGTACTTC
CASSQVGGYETQYF
>few|.|TRBV6-1|TRBJ2-1
TGTGCCAGCAGTGACCCCCCCCTGACAGGGAGGTCGATCAATGAGCAGTTCTTC
CASSDPPLTGRSINEQFF
>.|.|TRBV12-3/TRBV12-4|TRBJ2-7
TGTACCAGCAGTTGGTCGGGTTCCCAGTACTTC
CTSSWSGSQYF
>few|.|TRBV12-3/TRBV12-4|TRBJ2-4
TGTGCCAGCAGTTTAGTCTTAGGGGGTTCCAAAAACATTCAGTACTTC
CASSLVLGGSKNIQYF
>few|.|TRBV5-6|TRBJ1-2
TGTGCCAGCCTTGACAGGCACTATGGCTACACCTTC
CASLDRHYGYTF
>.|TRBD1|TRBV4-1|TRBJ2-1
TGCGCCAGCAGCCGCGCCCCCGGGACAGGAGGTGACAATGAGCAGTTCTTC
CASSRAPGTGGDNEQFF
>.|.|TRBV4-3|TRBJ1-4
TGCGCCAGCAGCCTCCGTCTGAGGGGAGAAAAACTGTTTTTT
CASSLRLRGEKLFF
>.|.|TRBV7-2|TRBJ1-6
TGTGCCAGCAGCTTAGCGCTGGGGGGCAAGGATTCACCCCTCCACTTT
CASSLALGGKDSPLHF
>.|.|TRBV2|TRBJ1-6
TGTGCCAGCAGTGTATTGACGTCCCTCCACTTT
CASSVLTSLHF
>.|TRBD1|TRBV4-1|TRBJ1-2
TGCGCCAGCAGCCAAGAAGCGGGACAGGTTTTCAATGGCTACACCTTC
CASSQEAGQVFNGYTF
>.|.|TRBV15|TRBJ2-7
TGTGTCACCAGCCAGGAGAGGGTCTCTCACTACGAGCAGTACTTC
CVTSQERVSHYEQYF
>few|.|TRBV7-9|TRBJ2-4
TGTGCCAGCAGTGTAGCGGACCGCGGAGGCATTCAGTACTTC
CASSVADRGGIQYF
>few|.|TRBV12-3/TRBV12-4|TRBJ1-2
TGTGCCAGCTGTTACGAAGAGTGCTATGGCTACACCTTC
CASCYEECYGYTF
>few|TRBD2|TRBV2|TRBJ2-7
TGTGCCAGCAATCGTCCACTAGCGGGAGTCTACGAGCAGTACTTC
CASNRPLAGVYEQYF
>.|.|TRBV6-5|TRBJ2-4
TGTGCCAGCAGTTACTTTATCGGGGACGAGGAGTACTTC
CASSYFIGDEEYF
>few|.|TRBV4-1|TRBJ2-7
TGCGCCAGCAGCCAAGGAAGGGACGGATCCTACGAGCAGTACTTC
CASSQGRDGSYEQYF
>.|.|TRBV6-1|TRBJ2-7
TGTGCCAGCAGTCACCGGGACAAATACGAGCAGTACTTC
CASSHRDKYEQYF
>once|TRBD1|TRBV27|TRBJ1-1
TGTGCCAGCAGTTTGGGTCCCAGGGGGTTCACTGAAGCTTTCTTT
CASSLGPRGFTEAFF
>.|.|TRBV9|TRBJ2-7
TGTGCCAGCAGCCTCCGGGCCACAGAACACAATGAGCAGTACTTC
CASSLRATEHNEQYF
>.|.|TRBV29-1|TRBJ2-3
TGCAGCGGGGTGCGTAGCACAGATACGCAGTATTTT
CSGVRSTDTQYF
>.|.|TRBV27|TRBJ2-2
TGTGCCAGCAGTTTATATTCGCGGTTGAACACCGGGGAGCTGTTTTTT
CASSLYSRLNTGELFF
>.|.|TRBV12-3/TRBV12-4|TRBJ1-2
TGTGCCAGCAGCTCAGAGGACGGCTATGGCTACACCTTC
CASSSEDGYGYTF
>once|.|TRBV6-6|TRBJ2-1
TGTGCCAGCAGTGACAACGGGGAGTCGGAGCAGTTCTTC
CASSDNGESEQFF
>.|TRBD1|TRBV5-1|TRBJ1-1
TGCGCCAGCAGCTGGGGCGACAGGGGAGAAGCTTTCTTT
CASSWGDRGEAFF
>.|TRBD1|TRBV10-3|TRBJ1-2
TGTGCCATCAGTGAACCCGGGACAGGGGGCTCCCATGGCTACACCTTC
CAISEPGTGGSHGYTF
>.|.|TRBV27|TRBJ2-1
TGTGCCAGCAGTTTTAGACTCCAAGCGCATGAGCAGTTCTTC
CASSFRLQAHEQFF
>.|TRBD1|TRBV4-3|TRBJ2-1
TGCGCCAGCAGCCCCGGGACAGGGCAAGAGCAGTTCTTC
CASSPGTGQEQFF
>few|.|TRBV5-1|TRBJ2-6
TGCGCCAGCAGCTTCGGGACCTCGGTCTCTGGGGCCAACGTCCTGACTTTC
CASSFGTSVSGANVLTF
>.|.|TRBV6-1|TRBJ2-7
TGTGCCAGCAGTGACTCCCTACGTGGGGCCGGCGAGCAGTACTTC
CASSDSLRGAGEQYF
>.|.|TRBV4-1|TRBJ2-1
TGCGCCAGCAGCCAAAAGCCGGGCGTCAATGAGCAGTTCTTC
CASSQKPGVNEQFF
>few|TRBD2|TRBV27|TRBJ2-7
TGTGCCAGCAGTTCGGCTAGCGGGTTCATCTCCCCCTACGAGCAGTACTTC
CASSSASGFISPYEQYF
>.|.|TRBV4-1|TRBJ2-7
TGCGCCAGCCGAGAGGCAGGGGTCGCCGAGCAGTACTTC
CASREAGVAEQYF
>few|.|TRBV7-9|TRBJ2-7
TGTGCCAGCAGCTTAGGTGCTCGGACTGGGCAGTACTTC
CASSLGARTGQYF
>.|.|TRBV29-1|TRBJ2-1
TGCAGCGTTGAGCGGCAAGAGACCCAGTTCTTC
CSVERQETQFF
>.|.|TRBV27|TRBJ1-6
TGTGCCAGCACCGGGGACGGGAACTATTCACCCCTCCACTTT
CASTGDGNYSPLHF
>.|.|TRBV29-1|TRBJ1-2
TGCAGCGACCGACTTTATGGCTACACCTTC
CSDRLYGYTF
>once|.|TRBV4-3|TRBJ1-2
TGCGCCAGCAGCCCAGTTGAGGGGAACTATGGCTACACCTTC
CASSPVEGNYGYTF
>.|.|TRBV6-5|TRBJ1-5
TGTGCCAGCAGTTACAAAAGCGGTCAGCCCCAGCATTTT
CASSYKSGQPQHF
>.|.|TRBV25-1|TRBJ2-1
TGTGCCACAGCGATGGGGGACGAGCAGTTCTTC
CATAMGDEQFF
>once|TRBD1|TRBV14|TRBJ2-1
TGTGCCAGCAGCCAAGTGATGGGACAGGGGGTTCCCAACACCCACAATGAGCAGTTCTTC
CASSQVMGQGVPNTHNEQFF
>.|.|TRBV6-6|TRBJ1-1
TGTGCCAGCAGTTACGGTCCTGAAGCTTTCTTT
CASSYGPEAFF
>many|.|TRBV7-2|TRBJ2-3
TGTGCCAGCAGCCCCCCTTTGACAGATACGCAGTATTTT
CASSPPLTDTQYF
>.|TRBD2|TRBV6-5|TRBJ2-1
TGTGCCAGCAGTTCTTCCTCCGGGACTAGCAACCCCTACAATGAGCAGTTCTTC
CASSSSSGTSNPYNEQFF
>many|.|TRBV29-1|TRBJ2-5
TGCAGCGTCGAATCCCAAGAGACCCAGTACTTC
CSVESQETQYF
>many|TRBD2|TRBV12-3/TRBV12-4|TRBJ2-5
TGTGCCAGCAGTCCCCTAGCGGGAGTTAGGCAAGAGACCCAGTACTTC
CASSPLAGVRQETQYF
>.|TRBD2|TRBV7-2|TRBJ2-4
TGTGCCAGCAGCCCCGAACTAGCGGGTTACGGGCAGTACTTC
CASSPELAGYGQYF
>.|.|TRBV2|TRBJ2-1
TGTGCCAGCAGTGGGACTACCGCCTACAATGAGCAGTTCTTC
CASSGTTAYNEQFF
>few|TRBD1|TRBV6-6|TRBJ2-7
TGTGCCAGCCTGGGACAGTCCGCCTACGAGCAGTACTTC
CASLGQSAYEQYF
>.|.|TRBV7-2|TRBJ1-1
TGTGCCAGCAGCTTAGCGCAGGGAAAGAACACTGAAGCTTTCTTT
CASSLAQGKNTEAFF
>few|TRBD2|TRBV10-3|TRBJ2-3
TGTGCCACCAGAGTTAGCGGGAGCACAGATACGCAGTATTTT
CATRVSGSTDTQYF